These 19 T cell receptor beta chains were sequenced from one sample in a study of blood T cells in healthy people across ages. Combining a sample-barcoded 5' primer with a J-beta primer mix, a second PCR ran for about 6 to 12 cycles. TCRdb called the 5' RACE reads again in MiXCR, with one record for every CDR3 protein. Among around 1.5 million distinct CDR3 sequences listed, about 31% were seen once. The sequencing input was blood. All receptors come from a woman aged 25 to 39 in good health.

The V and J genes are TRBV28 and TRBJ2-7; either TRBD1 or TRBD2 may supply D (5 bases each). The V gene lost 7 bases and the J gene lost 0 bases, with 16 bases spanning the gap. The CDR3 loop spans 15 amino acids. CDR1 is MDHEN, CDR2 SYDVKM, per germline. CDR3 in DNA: TGTGCCAGCAAGAGGGGCGGCACGTCCTCCTACGAGCAGTACTTC. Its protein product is CASKRGGTSSYEQYF. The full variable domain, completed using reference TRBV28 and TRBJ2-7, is DVKVTQSSRYLVKRTGEKVFLECVQDMDHENMFWYRQDPGLGLRLIYFSYDVKMKEKGDIPEGYSVSREKKERFSLILESASTNQTSMYLCASKRGGTSSYEQYFGPGTRLTVT.

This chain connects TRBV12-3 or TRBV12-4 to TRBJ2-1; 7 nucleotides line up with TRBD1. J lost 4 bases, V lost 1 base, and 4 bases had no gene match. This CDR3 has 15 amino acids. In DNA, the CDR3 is TGTGCCAGCAGTTTAGTGGCGGACAGGTACAATGAGCAGTTCTTC. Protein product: CASSLVADRYNEQFF.

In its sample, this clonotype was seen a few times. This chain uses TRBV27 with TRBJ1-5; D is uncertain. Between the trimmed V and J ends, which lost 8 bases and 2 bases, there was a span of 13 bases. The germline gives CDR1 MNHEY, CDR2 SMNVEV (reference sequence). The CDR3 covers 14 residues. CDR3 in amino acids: CASGAGRGNQPQHF. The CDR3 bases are TGTGCCAGCGGCGCCGGGAGGGGCAATCAGCCCCAGCATTTT.

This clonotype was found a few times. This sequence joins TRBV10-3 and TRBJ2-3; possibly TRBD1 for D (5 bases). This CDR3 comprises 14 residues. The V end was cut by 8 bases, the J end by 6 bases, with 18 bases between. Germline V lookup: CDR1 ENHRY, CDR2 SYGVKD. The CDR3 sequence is CAIRQGQNQDTQYF. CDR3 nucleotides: TGTGCCATCCGGCAGGGCCAAAATCAGGATACGCAGTATTTT.

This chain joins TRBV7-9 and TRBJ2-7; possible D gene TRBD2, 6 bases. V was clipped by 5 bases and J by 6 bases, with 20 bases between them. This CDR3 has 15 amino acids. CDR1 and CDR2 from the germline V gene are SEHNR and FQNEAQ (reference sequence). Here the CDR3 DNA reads TGTGCCAGCAGCAATCCGGGACGGGGGATTCTCGAGCAGTACTTC. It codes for CASSNPGRGILEQYF.

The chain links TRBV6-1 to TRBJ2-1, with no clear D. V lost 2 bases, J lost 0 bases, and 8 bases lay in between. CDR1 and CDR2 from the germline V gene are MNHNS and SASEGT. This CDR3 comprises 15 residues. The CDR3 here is CASSERPASYNEQFF. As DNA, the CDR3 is TGTGCCAGCAGTGAAAGACCCGCCTCCTACAATGAGCAGTTCTTC.

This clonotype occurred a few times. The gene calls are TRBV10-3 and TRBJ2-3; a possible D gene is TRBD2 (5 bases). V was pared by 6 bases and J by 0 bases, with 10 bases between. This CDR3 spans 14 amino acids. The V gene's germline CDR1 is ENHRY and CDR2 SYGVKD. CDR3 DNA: TGTGCCATCAGACTAGGACCCAGCACAGATACGCAGTATTTT. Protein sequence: CAIRLGPSTDTQYF.

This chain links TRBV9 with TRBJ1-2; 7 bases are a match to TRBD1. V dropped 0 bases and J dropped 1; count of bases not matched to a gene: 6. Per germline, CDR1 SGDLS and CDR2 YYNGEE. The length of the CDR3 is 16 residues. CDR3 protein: CASSVAIRGNNYGYTF. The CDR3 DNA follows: TGTGCCAGCAGCGTAGCGATCAGGGGGAATAACTATGGCTACACCTTC.

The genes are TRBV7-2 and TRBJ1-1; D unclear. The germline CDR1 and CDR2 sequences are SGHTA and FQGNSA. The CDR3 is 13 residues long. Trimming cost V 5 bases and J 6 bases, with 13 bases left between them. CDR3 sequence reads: CASSPARGPEAFF. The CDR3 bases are TGTGCCAGCAGCCCGGCGCGTGGCCCTGAAGCTTTCTTT.

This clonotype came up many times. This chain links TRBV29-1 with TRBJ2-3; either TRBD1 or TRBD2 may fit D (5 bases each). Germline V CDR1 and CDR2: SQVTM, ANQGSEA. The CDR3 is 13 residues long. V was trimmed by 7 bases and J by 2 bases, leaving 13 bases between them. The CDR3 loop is CSDGTGNTDTQYF. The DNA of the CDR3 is TGCAGCGACGGGACGGGCAACACAGATACGCAGTATTTT.

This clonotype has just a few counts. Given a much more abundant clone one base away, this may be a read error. The chain's CDR3 is CASSATGANVRTF. The CDR3 bases are TGTGCCAGCAGCGCGACTGGGGCCAACGTCCGGACTTTC. The V and J genes are TRBV11-3 and TRBJ2-6; D possibly corresponds to TRBD1 (5 bases). Germline V gives CDR1 SGHNT, CDR2 YENEEA. The CDR3 extends over 13 amino acids.

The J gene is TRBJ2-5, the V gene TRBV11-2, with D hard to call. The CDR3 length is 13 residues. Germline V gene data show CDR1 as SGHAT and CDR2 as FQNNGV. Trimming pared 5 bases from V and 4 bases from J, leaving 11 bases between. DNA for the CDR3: TGTGCCAGCAGCCCGTACTTCGGAGAGACCCAGTACTTC. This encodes CASSPYFGETQYF.

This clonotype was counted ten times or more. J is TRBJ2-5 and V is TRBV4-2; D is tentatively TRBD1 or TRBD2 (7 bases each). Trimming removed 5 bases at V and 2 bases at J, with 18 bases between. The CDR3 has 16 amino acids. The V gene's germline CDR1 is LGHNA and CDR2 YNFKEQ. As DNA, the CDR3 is TGTGCCAGCAGCAACCGGGGAGGGGGCGAGCAAGAGACCCAGTACTTC. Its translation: CASSNRGGGEQETQYF.

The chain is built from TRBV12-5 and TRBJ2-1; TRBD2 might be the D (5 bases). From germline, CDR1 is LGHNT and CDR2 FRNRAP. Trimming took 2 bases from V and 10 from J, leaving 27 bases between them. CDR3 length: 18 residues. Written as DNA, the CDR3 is TGTGCTAGTGGTTTGCCCCAACGTGCCCTTGACTACAATGAAGAGCAGTTCTTC. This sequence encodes CASGLPQRALDYNEEQFF.

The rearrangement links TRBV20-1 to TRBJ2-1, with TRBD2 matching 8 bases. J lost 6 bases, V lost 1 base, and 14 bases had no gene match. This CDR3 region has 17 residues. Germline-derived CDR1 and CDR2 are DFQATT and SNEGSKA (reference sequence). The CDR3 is CSARGIRGGHTCNEQFF. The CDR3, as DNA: TGCAGTGCTAGAGGTATTCGGGGGGGCCATACGTGCAATGAGCAGTTCTTC.

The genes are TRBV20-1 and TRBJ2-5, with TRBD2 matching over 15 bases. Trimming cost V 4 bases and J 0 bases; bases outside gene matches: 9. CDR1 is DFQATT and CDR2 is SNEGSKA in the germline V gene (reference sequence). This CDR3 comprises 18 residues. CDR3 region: CSANSGLAGGLNQETQYF. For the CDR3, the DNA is TGCAGTGCTAACTCGGGACTAGCGGGGGGCCTGAACCAAGAGACCCAGTACTTC.

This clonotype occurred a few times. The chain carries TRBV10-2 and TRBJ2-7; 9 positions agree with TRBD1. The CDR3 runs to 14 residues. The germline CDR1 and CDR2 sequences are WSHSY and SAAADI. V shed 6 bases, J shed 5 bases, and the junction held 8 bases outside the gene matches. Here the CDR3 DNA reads TGCGCCAGCAGAATAAGGACAGGGGTAGACGAGCAGTACTTC. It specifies CASRIRTGVDEQYF.

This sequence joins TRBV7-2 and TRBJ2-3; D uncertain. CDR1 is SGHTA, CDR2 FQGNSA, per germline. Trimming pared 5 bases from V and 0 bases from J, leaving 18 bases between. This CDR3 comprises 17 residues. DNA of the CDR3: TGTGCCAGCAGCCCACAAGTAGGAGCCTTAAGCACAGATACGCAGTATTTT. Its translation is CASSPQVGALSTDTQYF.

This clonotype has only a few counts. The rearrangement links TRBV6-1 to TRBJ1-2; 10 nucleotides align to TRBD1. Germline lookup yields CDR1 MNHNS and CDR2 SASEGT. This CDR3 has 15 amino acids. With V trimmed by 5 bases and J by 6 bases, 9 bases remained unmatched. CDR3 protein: CASSQTGQGGHGYTF. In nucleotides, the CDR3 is TGTGCCAGCAGTCAAACCGGACAGGGGGGCCATGGCTACACCTTC.